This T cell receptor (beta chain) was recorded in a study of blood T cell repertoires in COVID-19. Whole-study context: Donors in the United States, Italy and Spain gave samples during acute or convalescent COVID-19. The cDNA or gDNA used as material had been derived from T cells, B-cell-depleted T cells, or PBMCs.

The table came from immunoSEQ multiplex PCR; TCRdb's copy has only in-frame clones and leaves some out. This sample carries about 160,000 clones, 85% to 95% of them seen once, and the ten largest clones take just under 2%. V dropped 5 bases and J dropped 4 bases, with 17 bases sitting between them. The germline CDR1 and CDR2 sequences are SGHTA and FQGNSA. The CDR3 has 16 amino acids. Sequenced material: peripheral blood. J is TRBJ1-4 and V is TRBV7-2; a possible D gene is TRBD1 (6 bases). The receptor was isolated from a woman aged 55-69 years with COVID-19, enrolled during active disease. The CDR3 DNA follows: TGTGCCAGCAGCCGTCAAACAGGGAGCGGTAATGAAAAACTGTTTTTT. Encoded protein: CASSRQTGSGNEKLFF.